Listed below are T cell receptor beta chains from one sample, sequenced in a study of response to subunit inactivated influenza vaccine. TCRdb independently ran MiXCR on the RT-PCR reads; one entry per CDR3 protein. The sample comprises approximately 500,000 distinct CDR3 sequences, roughly 15% of which are singletons, and 11% rests with the top ten. The sequencing used PBMCs from blood, collected approximately 13 days after vaccination. These TCRs come from a man between 50 and 59 years old who received an inactivated influenza vaccine. CDR3s include the opening cysteine and the closing phenylalanine or tryptophan. A D gene is named only where the DNA matches it firmly. A row's size may be missing; if present it is once, few, many or a size class.

V	J	D	size	DNA	CDR3
TRBV28	TRBJ2-7	.	.	TGTGCCAGCAGTTCGACCGGGCACGGCTACGAGCAGTACTTC	CASSSTGHGYEQYF
TRBV21-1	TRBJ2-5	.	.	TGTGCCAGCAGCAGGCTCAAAAAACCGGGACAGGGGGGTTTTGGGACCCAGTACTTC	CASSRLKKPGQGGFGTQYF
TRBV7-9	TRBJ1-4	.	.	TGTGCCAGCACCGTTTTTTCTGAAAAACTGTTTTTT	CASTVFSEKLFF
TRBV5-1	TRBJ2-5	TRBD2	many	TGCGCCAGCACATTTGGAACTAGCGGGCTTCAAGAGACCCAGTACTTC	CASTFGTSGLQETQYF
TRBV15	TRBJ1-4	.	.	TGTGCCACCAGCGGGGGGTCTGAAAAACTGTTTTTT	CATSGGSEKLFF
TRBV20-1	TRBJ2-3	TRBD2	.	TGCAGTGCTAGTTTTAATCCGGGACTAGCGGGGGGGCTGGCAGATACGCAGTATTTT	CSASFNPGLAGGLADTQYF
TRBV28	TRBJ1-1	TRBD1	few	TGTGCCAGCAGCTCTCAGGGGGCAGGGAACACTGAAGCTTTCTTT	CASSSQGAGNTEAFF
TRBV7-2	TRBJ1-3	.	few	TGTGCCAGCAGCTCTGGACATCCTGGAAACACCATATATTTT	CASSSGHPGNTIYF
TRBV29-1	TRBJ2-3	.	.	TGCAGCGGTCTGGTAGGCAGGTTCAGGGATACGCAGTATTTT	CSGLVGRFRDTQYF
TRBV4-2	TRBJ1-1	.	.	TGTGCCAGCAGCCAAGAGATCGGGGGGGGGAACACTGAAGCTTTCTTT	CASSQEIGGGNTEAFF
TRBV5-1	TRBJ2-5	TRBD1	many	TGCGCCAGCAGCGCTACAGGGGTGGCTGAGACCCAGTACTTC	CASSATGVAETQYF
TRBV14	TRBJ2-1	TRBD2	.	TGTGCCAGCAGCCAAGTATCTCCGGGACTAGCGTCCAATGAGCAGTTCTTC	CASSQVSPGLASNEQFF
TRBV2	TRBJ1-4	.	.	TGTGCCACCCGGAGGTCCTCAACTAATGAAAAACTGTTTTTT	CATRRSSTNEKLFF
TRBV12-3/TRBV12-4	TRBJ2-3	.	.	TGTGCCAGCAGTTTTGGCGGAAACACAGATACGCAGTATTTT	CASSFGGNTDTQYF
TRBV28	TRBJ1-5	.	.	TGTGCCAGCAGTTTGATGGGAGGTGGTCAGCCCCAGCATTTT	CASSLMGGGQPQHF
TRBV14	TRBJ1-4	.	.	TGTGCCAGCAGCCAAGAGATACGAGCAACTAATGAAAAACTGTTTTTT	CASSQEIRATNEKLFF
TRBV20-1	TRBJ2-3	TRBD2	many	TGCAGTGCCCAGCGGGAAGTCACAGATACGCAGTATTTT	CSAQREVTDTQYF
TRBV7-2	TRBJ1-4	.	.	TGTGCCAGCAGCTCCGGGACGATGAGCGAAAAACTGTTTTTT	CASSSGTMSEKLFF
TRBV20-1	TRBJ1-1	.	.	TGCAGTGCTACCCCCACCGGGACGAACACTGAAGCTTTCTTT	CSATPTGTNTEAFF
TRBV20-1	TRBJ2-7	.	once	TGCAGTGCTAGTGGGTTTGGTGGGAACCGCGACGAGCAGTACTTC	CSASGFGGNRDEQYF
TRBV5-1	TRBJ2-7	.	few	TGCGCCAGCAGCGGAGAGGGCTTCAGCTCCTACGAGCAGTACTTC	CASSGEGFSSYEQYF
TRBV5-1	TRBJ2-7	.	.	TGCGCCAGCAGCTATGGGAAAGAGGGCTACGAGCAGTACTTC	CASSYGKEGYEQYF
TRBV5-1	TRBJ2-7	.	few	TGCGCCAGCAGCTTGTTGCAGAGCTCCTACGAGCAGTACTTC	CASSLLQSSYEQYF
TRBV4-2	TRBJ2-7	.	.	TGTGCCAGCAGCCCAGCTGGGTCTTCCTACGAGCAGTACTTC	CASSPAGSSYEQYF
TRBV10-3	TRBJ2-3	.	.	TGTGCCATCAGTGAGTTCCCGGGGAACACAGATACGCAGTATTTT	CAISEFPGNTDTQYF
TRBV5-5	TRBJ2-7	.	few	TGTGCCAGCAGCTTGTGGGTCGACAGTTCCTACGAGCAGTACTTC	CASSLWVDSSYEQYF
TRBV6-2/TRBV6-3	TRBJ1-1	TRBD1	many	TGTGCCAGCAGTCTTCGACAGGGGAACACTGAAGCTTTCTTT	CASSLRQGNTEAFF
TRBV6-2/TRBV6-3	TRBJ2-7	TRBD2	.	TGTGCCAGCAGTTACGTCTGGACTAGGGCCTACGAGCAGTACTTC	CASSYVWTRAYEQYF
TRBV12-3/TRBV12-4	TRBJ2-7	.	few	TGTGCCCCTCACAAAGTAGGGGTGGTGTACTTC	CAPHKVGVVYF